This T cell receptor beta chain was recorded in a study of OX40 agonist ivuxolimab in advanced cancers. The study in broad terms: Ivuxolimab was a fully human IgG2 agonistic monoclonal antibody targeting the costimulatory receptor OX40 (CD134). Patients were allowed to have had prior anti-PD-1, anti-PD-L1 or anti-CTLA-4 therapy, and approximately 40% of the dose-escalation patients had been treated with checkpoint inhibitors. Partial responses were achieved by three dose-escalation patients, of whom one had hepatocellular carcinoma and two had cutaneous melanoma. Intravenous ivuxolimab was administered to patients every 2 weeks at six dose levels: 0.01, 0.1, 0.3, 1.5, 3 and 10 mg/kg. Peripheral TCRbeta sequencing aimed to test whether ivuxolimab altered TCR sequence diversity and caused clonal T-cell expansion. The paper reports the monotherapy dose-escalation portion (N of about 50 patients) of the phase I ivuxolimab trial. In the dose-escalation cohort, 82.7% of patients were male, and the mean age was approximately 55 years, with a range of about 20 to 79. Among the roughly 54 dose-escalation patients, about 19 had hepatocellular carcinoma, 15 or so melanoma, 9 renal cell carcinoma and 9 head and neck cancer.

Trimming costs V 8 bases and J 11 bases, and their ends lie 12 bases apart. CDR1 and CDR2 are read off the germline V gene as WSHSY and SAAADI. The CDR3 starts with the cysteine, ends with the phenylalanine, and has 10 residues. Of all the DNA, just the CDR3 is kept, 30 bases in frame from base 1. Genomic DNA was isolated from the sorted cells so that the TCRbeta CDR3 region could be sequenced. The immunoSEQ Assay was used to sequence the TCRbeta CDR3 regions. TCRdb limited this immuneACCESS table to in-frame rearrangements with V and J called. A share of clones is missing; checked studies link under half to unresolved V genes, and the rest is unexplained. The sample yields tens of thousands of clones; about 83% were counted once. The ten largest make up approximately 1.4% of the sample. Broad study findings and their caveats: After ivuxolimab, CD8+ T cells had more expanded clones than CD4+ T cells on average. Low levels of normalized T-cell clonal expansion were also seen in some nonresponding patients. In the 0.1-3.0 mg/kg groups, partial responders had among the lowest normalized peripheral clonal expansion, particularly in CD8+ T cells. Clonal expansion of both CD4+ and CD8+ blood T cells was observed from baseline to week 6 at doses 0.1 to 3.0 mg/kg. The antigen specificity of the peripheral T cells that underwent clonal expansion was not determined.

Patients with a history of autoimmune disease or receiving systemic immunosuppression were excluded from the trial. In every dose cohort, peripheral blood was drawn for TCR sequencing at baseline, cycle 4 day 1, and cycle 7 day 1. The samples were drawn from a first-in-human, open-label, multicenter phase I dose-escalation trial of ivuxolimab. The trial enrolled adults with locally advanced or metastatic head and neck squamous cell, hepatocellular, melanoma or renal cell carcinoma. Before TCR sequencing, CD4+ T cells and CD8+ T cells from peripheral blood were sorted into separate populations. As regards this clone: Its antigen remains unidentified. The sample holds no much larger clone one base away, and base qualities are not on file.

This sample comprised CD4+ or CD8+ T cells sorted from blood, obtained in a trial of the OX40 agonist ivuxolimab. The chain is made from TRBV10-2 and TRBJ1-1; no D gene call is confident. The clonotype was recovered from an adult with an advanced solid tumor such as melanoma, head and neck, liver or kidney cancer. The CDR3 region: CASGGLIAFF. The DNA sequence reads TGCGCCAGCGGCGGGCTCATTGCTTTCTTT.